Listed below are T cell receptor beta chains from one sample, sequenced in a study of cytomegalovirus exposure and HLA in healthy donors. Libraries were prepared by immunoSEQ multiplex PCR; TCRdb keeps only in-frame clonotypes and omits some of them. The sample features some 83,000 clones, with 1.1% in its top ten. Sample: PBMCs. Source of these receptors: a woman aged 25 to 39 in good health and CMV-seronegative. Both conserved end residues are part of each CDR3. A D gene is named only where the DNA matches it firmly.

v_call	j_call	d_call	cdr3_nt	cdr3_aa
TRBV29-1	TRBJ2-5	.	TGCAGCGTTGAAGTGACGGGAGAGACCCAGTACTTC	CSVEVTGETQYF
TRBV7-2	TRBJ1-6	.	TGTGCCAGCAGCCCACAGGTTAGGCGAAGCTCCTATAATTCACCCCTCCACTTT	CASSPQVRRSSYNSPLHF
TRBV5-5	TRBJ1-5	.	TGTGCCAGCAGCCGAAACTCGGGGTCCCAGCATTTT	CASSRNSGSQHF
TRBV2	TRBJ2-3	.	TGTGCCAGCAGCTCACTAACGGGCACAGATACGCAGTATTTT	CASSSLTGTDTQYF
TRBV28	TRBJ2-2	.	TGTGCCAGCAGTTTAACATCGGGGGAGCTGTTTTTT	CASSLTSGELFF
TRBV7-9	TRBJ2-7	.	TGTGCCAGCAGCTTAGACCTCTCCGGGTCGCGGAGACACGAGCAGTACTTC	CASSLDLSGSRRHEQYF
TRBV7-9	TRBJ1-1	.	TGTGCCAGCAGCTTAGATGGGGGAGGAGAGGCTTTCTTT	CASSLDGGGEAFF
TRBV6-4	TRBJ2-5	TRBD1	TGTGCCAGCAGCCGGACAGGGGAAGAGACCCAGTACTTC	CASSRTGEETQYF
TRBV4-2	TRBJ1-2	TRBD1	TGTGCCAGCAGCCCTGACAGGGTGGATGGCTACACCTTC	CASSPDRVDGYTF
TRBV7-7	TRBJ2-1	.	TGTGCTAGCAGCCCTGACAGGTACGGTGAGCAGTTCTTC	CASSPDRYGEQFF
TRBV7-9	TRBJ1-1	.	TGTGCCAGCAGCTACCAGCGGACCACTGAAGCTTTCTTT	CASSYQRTTEAFF
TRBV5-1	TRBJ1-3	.	TGCGCCAGCAGCTTGGGGACAGCCGTCTCTGGAAACACCATATATTTT	CASSLGTAVSGNTIYF
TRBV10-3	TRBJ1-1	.	TGTGCCATCAGTGATGCGACACCTTACACTGAAGCTTTCTTT	CAISDATPYTEAFF
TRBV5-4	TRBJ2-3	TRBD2	TGTGCCAGCAGTCGAGGACTAGCGGGAACAGATACGCAGTATTTT	CASSRGLAGTDTQYF
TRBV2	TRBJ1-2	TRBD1	TGTGCCAGCAGTGAAGCGGGACAGGTTGGCTACACCTTC	CASSEAGQVGYTF
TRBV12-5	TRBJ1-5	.	TGTGCTAGTGGTCCGGGACTGTTGAGCAATCAGCCCCAGCATTTT	CASGPGLLSNQPQHF
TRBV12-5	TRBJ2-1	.	TGTGCTAGTGGTTTGGTCCCCCGGGTAGGTGAGCAGTTCTTC	CASGLVPRVGEQFF
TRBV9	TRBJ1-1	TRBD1	TGTGCCAGCAGCGCTCAGGGACAGGGGAAGACTGAAGCTTTCTTT	CASSAQGQGKTEAFF
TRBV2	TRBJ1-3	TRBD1	TGTGCCAGCAGGACAGGGTATGGAAACACCATATATTTT	CASRTGYGNTIYF
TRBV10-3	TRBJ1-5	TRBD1	TGTGCCATCAGTCGAACAGGGGAGGGCAATCAGCCCCAGCATTTT	CAISRTGEGNQPQHF
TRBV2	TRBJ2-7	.	TGTGCCAGCAGTCAAAGGGGATCCGAGCAGTACTTC	CASSQRGSEQYF
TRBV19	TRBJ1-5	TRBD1	TGTGCCAGTACCCCTGACAGGGGTGGTCAGCCCCAGCATTTT	CASTPDRGGQPQHF
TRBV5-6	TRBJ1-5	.	TGTGCCAGCAGCTTGGGGGGCAGACCTGGCAATCAGCCCCAGCATTTT	CASSLGGRPGNQPQHF
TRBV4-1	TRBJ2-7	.	TGCGTCAGCAGCCAACACAGGGACCTGGAGCAGTACTTC	CVSSQHRDLEQYF
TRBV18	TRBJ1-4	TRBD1	TGTGCCAGCTCATCCGGGACAGGGTTAGAAAAACTGTTTTTT	CASSSGTGLEKLFF
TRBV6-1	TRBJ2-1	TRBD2	TGTGCCAGCAGTGAAGCGATCTTTAGCGGGTACTACAATGAGCAGTTCTTC	CASSEAIFSGYYNEQFF
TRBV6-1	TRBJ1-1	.	TGTGCCAGCAGTGAAGCCCAGGGAGGGTATGGTGAAGCTTTCTTT	CASSEAQGGYGEAFF
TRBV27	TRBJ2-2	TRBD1	TGTGCCAGCAGTTCTCAGACAGGGGTGTACACCGGGGAGCTGTTTTTT	CASSSQTGVYTGELFF
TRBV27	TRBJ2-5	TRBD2	TGTGCCAGCAGTCGCCGGACTAGCGGAGAACTTCAAGAGACCCAGTACTTC	CASSRRTSGELQETQYF
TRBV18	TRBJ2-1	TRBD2	TGTGCCAGCTCACCTACTAGCGGGAGTTACAATGAGCAGTTCTTC	CASSPTSGSYNEQFF
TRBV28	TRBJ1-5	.	TGTGCCAGCCTTAGTCAGGCAGGGAACAATCAGCCCCAGCATTTT	CASLSQAGNNQPQHF
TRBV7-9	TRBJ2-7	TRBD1	TGTGCCAGCAGTAGAGGGGGCAGTTCCTACGAGCAGTACTTC	CASSRGGSSYEQYF
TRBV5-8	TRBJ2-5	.	TGTGCCAGCAGCTTGTCGCCCACCTCGCTTGGAGGGACCCAGTACTTC	CASSLSPTSLGGTQYF
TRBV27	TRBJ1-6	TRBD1	TGTGCCAGCAGGCGACAGGGGGCTTTTTCACCCCTCCACTTT	CASRRQGAFSPLHF
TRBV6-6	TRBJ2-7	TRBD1	TGTGCCAGCAGGGACAGGGAGTATGAGCAGTACTTC	CASRDREYEQYF
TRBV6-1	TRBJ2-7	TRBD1	TGTGCCAGCAGTTTGAACCGGGACAGGGGCTACGAGCAGTACTTC	CASSLNRDRGYEQYF
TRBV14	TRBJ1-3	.	TGTGCCAGCAGCCAGGACAGTACCTCTGGAAACACCATATATTTT	CASSQDSTSGNTIYF
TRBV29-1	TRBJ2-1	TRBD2	TGCAGCGGAGAGCGGGGGGGGTCCTACAATGAGCAGTTCTTC	CSGERGGSYNEQFF
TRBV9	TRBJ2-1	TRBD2	TGTGCCAGCAGCTCCCTAGCGGGGGCCTACAATGAGCAGTTCTTC	CASSSLAGAYNEQFF
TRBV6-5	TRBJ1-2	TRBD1	TGTGCCAGCAGTTACCGACAGGGCTATGGCTACACCTTC	CASSYRQGYGYTF
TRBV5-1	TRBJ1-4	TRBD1	TGCGCCAGCAGAGGACAGGGTGGAACTAATGAAAAACTGTTTTTT	CASRGQGGTNEKLFF
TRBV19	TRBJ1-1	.	TGTGCCAGTAGTATAGGCCCGTCACTTCGAGGCACTGAAGCTTTCTTT	CASSIGPSLRGTEAFF
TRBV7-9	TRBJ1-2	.	TGTGCCAGCAGCTTAGAGGAGGGTTACTATGGCTACACCTTC	CASSLEEGYYGYTF
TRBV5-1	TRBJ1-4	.	TGCGCCAGCAGCTTGGCTCCAACTAATGAAAAACTGTTTTTT	CASSLAPTNEKLFF
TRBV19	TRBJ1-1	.	TGTGCCAGTAGTGGGCCGGGACACGCTCGCACTGAAGCTTTCTTT	CASSGPGHARTEAFF